This T cell receptor beta chain is from a study of response to subunit inactivated influenza vaccine. Whole-study findings and limits: T cells newly recruited by each seasonal influenza vaccination are few, the authors suggested.

On this clonotype itself: The antigen remains undetermined.

TCRdb used MiXCR to reprocess the RT-PCR reads, holding one entry per CDR3 protein. The data contain 300,000 to 350,000 distinct CDR3 sequences, about 20% of them seen just once; the ten biggest clones take up 10%. The CDR3 runs to 12 residues. V lost 5 bases and J lost 8; bases outside the gene matches: 2. This clonotype was sampled from a man aged 50 to 69 who received an inactivated influenza vaccine. This rearrangement joins TRBV12-3 or TRBV12-4 to TRBJ1-2; 10 bases line up with TRBD1. This sample comprised PBMCs from blood, obtained approximately 20 months after vaccination. The CDR3 spells CASSGDRGGYTF. The CDR3 DNA reads TGTGCCAGCAGTGGGGACAGGGGAGGCTACACCTTC.